A few counts support the clone carrying this TCR beta chain. The antigen is undetermined. Germline CDR1 is DFQATT and CDR2 is SNEGSKA (reference sequence). The CDR3 spans 12 residues. With V trimmed by 2 bases and J by 5 bases, 2 bases remained unmatched. The data were taken from a study of post-analysis software for immune sequencing data. At the level of the study: Recorded disease courses covered relapsing-remitting, secondary progressive and progressive-relapsing multiple sclerosis. Some patients had no subtype annotation. Study outcomes and limitations: A few TRBV segments (TRBV5-6, TRBV5-1 and TRBV20-1 among them) occurred more frequently in patients than in controls.

Every TCR beta cDNA library bore unique molecular identifiers. Using its own MiXCR run on the PCR reads, TCRdb lists one record per CDR3 protein. The sample carries 650,000 to 850,000 distinct CDR3 sequences, roughly 50% recorded once. The sequence was collected from a girl aged 5-17 years with multiple sclerosis. The sample comprised blood. The gene calls are TRBV20-1 and TRBJ2-5; 7 nucleotides agree with TRBD1. The DNA for the CDR3 is TGCAGTGCTAGAACGGACAGGGAGACCCAGTACTTC. Its protein product is CSARTDRETQYF.